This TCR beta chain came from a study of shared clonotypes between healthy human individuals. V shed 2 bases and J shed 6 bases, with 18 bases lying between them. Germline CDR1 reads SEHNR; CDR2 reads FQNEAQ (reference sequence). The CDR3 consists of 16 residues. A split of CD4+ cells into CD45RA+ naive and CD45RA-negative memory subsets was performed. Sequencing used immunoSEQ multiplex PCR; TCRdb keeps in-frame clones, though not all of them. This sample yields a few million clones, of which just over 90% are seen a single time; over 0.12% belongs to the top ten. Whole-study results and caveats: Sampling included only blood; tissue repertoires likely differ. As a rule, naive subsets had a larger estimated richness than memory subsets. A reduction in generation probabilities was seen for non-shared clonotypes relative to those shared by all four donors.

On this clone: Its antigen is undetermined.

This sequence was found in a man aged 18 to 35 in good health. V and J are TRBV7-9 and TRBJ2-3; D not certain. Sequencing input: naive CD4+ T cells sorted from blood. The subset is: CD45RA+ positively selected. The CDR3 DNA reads TGTGCCAGCAGCTTAATGTTGAACCCGTTACTGGATACGCAGTATTTT. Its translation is CASSLMLNPLLDTQYF.